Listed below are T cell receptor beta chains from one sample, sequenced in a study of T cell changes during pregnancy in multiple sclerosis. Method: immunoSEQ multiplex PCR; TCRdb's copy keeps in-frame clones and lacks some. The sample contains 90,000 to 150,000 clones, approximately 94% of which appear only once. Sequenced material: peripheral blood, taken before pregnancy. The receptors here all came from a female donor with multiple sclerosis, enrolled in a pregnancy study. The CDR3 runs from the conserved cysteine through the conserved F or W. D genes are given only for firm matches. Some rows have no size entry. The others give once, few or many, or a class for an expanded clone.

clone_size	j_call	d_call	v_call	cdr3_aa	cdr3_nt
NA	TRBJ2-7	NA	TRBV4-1	CASSQQGLAYEQYF	TGCGCCAGCAGCCAACAGGGACTTGCCTACGAGCAGTACTTC
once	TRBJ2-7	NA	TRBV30	CAWTAELSSYEQYF	TGTGCCTGGACCGCGGAGCTGAGCTCCTACGAGCAGTACTTC
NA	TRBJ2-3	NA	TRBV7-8	CASSRGLDTDTQYF	TGTGCCAGCAGCCGAGGACTTGACACAGATACGCAGTATTTT
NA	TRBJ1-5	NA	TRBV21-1	CASSKGSRPGQGANQPQHF	TGTGCCAGCAGCAAAGGGAGTAGGCCGGGACAGGGGGCAAATCAGCCCCAGCATTTT
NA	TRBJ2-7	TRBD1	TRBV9	CASSATGTGAYEQYF	TGTGCCAGCAGCGCAACCGGGACAGGGGCCTACGAGCAGTACTTC
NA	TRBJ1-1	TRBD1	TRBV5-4	CASSSRLDRGGEAFF	TGTGCCAGCAGCTCGCGCCTGGACAGGGGCGGTGAAGCTTTCTTT
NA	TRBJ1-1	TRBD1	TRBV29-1	CSVERQGVGSRRIKAFF	TGCAGCGTTGAAAGACAGGGAGTTGGATCTAGAAGGATTAAAGCTTTCTTT
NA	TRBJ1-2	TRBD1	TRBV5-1	CASSIGQGYGYTF	TGCGCCAGCAGCATAGGACAGGGGTATGGCTACACCTTC
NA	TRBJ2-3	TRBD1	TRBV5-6	CASNRDSIADTQYF	TGTGCCAGCAACCGGGACAGTATCGCAGATACGCAGTATTTT
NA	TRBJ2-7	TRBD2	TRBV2	CASSGRRGDTYEQYF	TGTGCCAGCAGTGGGAGGCGGGGGGACACCTACGAGCAGTACTTC
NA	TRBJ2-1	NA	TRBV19	CASSIESGEVSFFNEQFF	TGTGCCAGTAGTATCGAGTCGGGGGAGGTGTCTTTTTTCAATGAGCAGTTCTTC
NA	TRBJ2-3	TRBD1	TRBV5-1	CASSSRHQGTGGGDTQYF	TGCGCCAGCAGCTCCCGGCATCAGGGGACAGGGGGCGGCGATACGCAGTATTTT
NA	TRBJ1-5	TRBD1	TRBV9	CASSVGQGAKEPQHF	TGTGCCAGCAGCGTAGGGCAGGGGGCAAAAGAGCCCCAGCATTTT
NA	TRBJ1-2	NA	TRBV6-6	CASSLSDSYGYTF	TGTGCCAGCAGCCTCTCCGACAGCTATGGCTACACCTTC
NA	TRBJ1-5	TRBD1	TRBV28	CASSLLRGQGTQPQHF	TGTGCCAGCAGTTTATTGCGAGGACAGGGAACTCAGCCCCAGCATTTT
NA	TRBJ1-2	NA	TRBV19	CASSPQGPHAGDYGYTF	TGTGCCAGTAGTCCTCAGGGGCCCCACGCTGGGGACTATGGCTACACCTTC
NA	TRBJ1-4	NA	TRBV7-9	CASSLAARSEKLFF	TGTGCCAGCAGCTTAGCGGCGCGGTCAGAAAAACTGTTTTTT
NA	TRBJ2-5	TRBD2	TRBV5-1	CASSWGGSQETQYF	TGCGCCAGCAGCTGGGGGGGGAGCCAAGAGACCCAGTACTTC
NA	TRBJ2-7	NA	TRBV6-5	CASSERLTQGGEQYF	TGTGCCAGCAGCGAGAGGCTAACTCAGGGAGGCGAGCAGTACTTC
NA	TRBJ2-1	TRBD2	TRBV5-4	CASGLAGGTYNEQFF	TGTGCCAGCGGCCTTGCGGGGGGGACCTACAATGAGCAGTTCTTC
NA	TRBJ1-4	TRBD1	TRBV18	CASSPFGQGASEKLFF	TGTGCCAGCTCACCCTTCGGACAGGGGGCGAGTGAAAAACTGTTTTTT
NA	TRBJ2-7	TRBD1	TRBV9	CASSTSGTGSEQYF	TGTGCCAGCAGCACCTCCGGGACAGGCTCCGAGCAGTACTTC
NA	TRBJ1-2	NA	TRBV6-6	CASRQADGSPNYGYTF	TGTGCCAGCAGACAAGCGGACGGGAGCCCTAACTATGGCTACACCTTC
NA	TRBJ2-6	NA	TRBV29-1	CSVGHSSGANVLTF	TGCAGCGTTGGCCACAGCTCTGGGGCCAACGTCCTGACTTTC
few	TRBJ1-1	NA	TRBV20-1	CSARAPAEAFF	TGCAGTGCTAGGGCCCCCGCTGAAGCTTTCTTT
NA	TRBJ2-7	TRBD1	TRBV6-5	CASSYNQQGWPCEQYF	TGTGCCAGCAGTTACAACCAACAGGGGTGGCCCTGCGAGCAGTACTTC
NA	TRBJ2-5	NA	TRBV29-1	CSDAPGVETQYF	TGCAGCGACGCTCCGGGGGTGGAGACCCAGTACTTC
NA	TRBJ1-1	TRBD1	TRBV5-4	CASHRGRAEAFF	TGTGCCAGCCACAGGGGAAGGGCTGAAGCTTTCTTT
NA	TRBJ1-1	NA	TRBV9	CASSVNPGLNTEAFF	TGTGCCAGCAGCGTCAACCCAGGGTTGAACACTGAAGCTTTCTTT
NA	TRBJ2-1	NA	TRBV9	CASSVAPGQKFTTYNEQFF	TGTGCCAGCAGCGTAGCTCCGGGACAAAAATTTACGACCTACAATGAGCAGTTCTTC
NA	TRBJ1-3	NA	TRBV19	CASSHSGNTIYF	TGTGCCAGTTCCCACTCTGGAAACACCATATATTTT
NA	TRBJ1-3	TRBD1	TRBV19	CASSILSGTGKGNTIYF	TGTGCCAGTAGTATCCTTTCCGGGACAGGGAAAGGAAACACCATATATTTT
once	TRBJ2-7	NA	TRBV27	CASSLGNTRRSYEQYF	TGTGCCAGCAGTTTGGGGAACACCAGGAGGTCCTACGAGCAGTACTTC
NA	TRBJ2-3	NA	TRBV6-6	CASSYGRGGRLDTQYF	TGTGCCAGCAGTTACGGGAGGGGGGGCCGGTTAGATACGCAGTATTTT
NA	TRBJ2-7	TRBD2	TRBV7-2	CASSYSGRGPYEQYF	TGTGCCAGCAGCTACAGCGGGAGGGGGCCCTACGAGCAGTACTTC
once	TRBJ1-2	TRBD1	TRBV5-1	CASSPGQGGYGYTF	TGCGCCAGCAGCCCGGGACAGGGTGGCTATGGCTACACCTTC
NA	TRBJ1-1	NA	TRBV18	CASSPLSGEGTEAFF	TGTGCCAGCTCACCCCTGTCAGGGGAGGGCACTGAAGCTTTCTTT
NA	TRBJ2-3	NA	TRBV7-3	CASSLTAGAGDTQYF	TGTGCCAGCAGCTTAACCGCGGGGGCGGGAGATACGCAGTATTTT
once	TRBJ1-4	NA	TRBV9	CASSVGRGSGEKLFF	TGTGCCAGCAGCGTAGGCAGGGGCTCCGGTGAAAAACTGTTTTTT
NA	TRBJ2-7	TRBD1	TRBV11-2	CASSRTGGSGEQYF	TGTGCCAGCAGCCGGACAGGGGGCTCGGGAGAGCAGTACTTC
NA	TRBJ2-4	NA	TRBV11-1	CASSLWRDSAKNIQYF	TGTGCCAGCAGCTTATGGAGAGATTCAGCCAAAAACATTCAGTACTTC
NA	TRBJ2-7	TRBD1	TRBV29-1	CSGSYWDRESLIYEQYF	TGCAGCGGAAGCTACTGGGACAGGGAAAGCCTAATCTACGAGCAGTACTTC
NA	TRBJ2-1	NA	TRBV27	CANRRQNRPNEQFF	TGTGCCAACCGCCGGCAGAACAGACCCAATGAGCAGTTCTTC
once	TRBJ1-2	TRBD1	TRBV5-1	CASSVGQGSFYGYTF	TGCGCCAGCAGCGTGGGACAGGGGAGCTTCTATGGCTACACCTTC
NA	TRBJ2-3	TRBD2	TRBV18	CASSPSRTSGTDTQYF	TGTGCCAGCTCACCATCGAGGACTAGCGGAACAGATACGCAGTATTTT
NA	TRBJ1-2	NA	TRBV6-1	CASSETWEGGYGYTF	TGTGCCAGCAGTGAAACTTGGGAAGGGGGCTATGGCTACACCTTC
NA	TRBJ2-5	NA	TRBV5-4	CASSLGSGGRASETQYF	TGTGCCAGCAGCTTGGGTTCAGGGGGGCGAGCTTCCGAGACCCAGTACTTC
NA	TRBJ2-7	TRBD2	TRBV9	CASSVGTSGDLATYEQYF	TGTGCCAGCAGCGTCGGGACTAGCGGGGACTTAGCGACCTACGAGCAGTACTTC
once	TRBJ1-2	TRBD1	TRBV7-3	CASSLTGQGSNYGYTF	TGTGCCAGCAGCTTAACGGGACAGGGCTCTAATTATGGCTACACCTTC
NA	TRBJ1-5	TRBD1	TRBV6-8	CASPRVGQGARRVRNQPQHF	TGTGCCAGCCCGAGAGTAGGACAGGGGGCGCGGAGGGTCCGCAATCAGCCCCAGCATTTT
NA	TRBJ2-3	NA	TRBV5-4	CASLRRASGTDTQYF	TGTGCCAGTCTTAGGAGGGCTAGCGGCACAGATACGCAGTATTTT
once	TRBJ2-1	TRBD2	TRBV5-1	CASSLTSGTRAGNEQFF	TGCGCCAGCAGCTTGACATCCGGGACTAGGGCAGGCAATGAGCAGTTCTTC